Listed below are T cell receptor beta chains from one sample, sequenced in a study of blood T cell repertoires in COVID-19. This table comes from immunoSEQ multiplex PCR, and its TCRdb copy is limited to in-frame clones, with some not included. Of 85,000 to 100,000 clones listed, 90% were seen once; the top ten hold about 1.7%. The sample was peripheral blood. The receptors originated from a man between 60 and 75 years old with acute or convalescent COVID-19. CDR3s include the opening cysteine and the closing phenylalanine or tryptophan. A D gene is named only where the DNA matches it firmly. A clone size is listed for some rows: how often the clone was seen (once, few, many), or a class if it is expanded.

d_call | j_call | clone_size | v_call | cdr3_aa | cdr3_nt
TRBD1 | TRBJ1-1 | few | TRBV4-2 | CASSQETGRAVTEAFF | TGTGCCAGCAGCCAAGAGACAGGGCGGGCGGTGACTGAAGCTTTCTTT
TRBD1 | TRBJ1-4 | once | TRBV11-2 | CASSPSGTGGEKLFF | TGTGCCAGCAGCCCTTCGGGGACAGGGGGGGAAAAACTGTTTTTT
TRBD1 | TRBJ1-1 | . | TRBV13 | CASSSYRGLQDTEAFF | TGTGCCAGCAGCTCTTACAGGGGGCTTCAGGACACTGAAGCTTTCTTT
TRBD1 | TRBJ1-2 | . | TRBV5-1 | CASSPSGQALLYGYTF | TGCGCCAGCAGCCCGTCGGGACAGGCTCTCCTCTATGGCTACACCTTC
TRBD1 | TRBJ1-1 | . | TRBV5-6 | CASSSATAGGTEAFF | TGTGCCAGCAGCTCAGCAACCGCAGGGGGCACTGAAGCTTTCTTT
. | TRBJ2-5 | . | TRBV7-7 | CASSLVRLETQYF | TGTGCCAGCAGCTTAGTACGGTTAGAGACCCAGTACTTC
. | TRBJ2-1 | . | TRBV6-4 | CASSPPGGLVQFF | TGTGCCAGCAGTCCGCCCGGGGGGCTTGTGCAGTTCTTC
TRBD1 | TRBJ2-4 | . | TRBV5-1 | CASSLAIGGRDIQYF | TGCGCCAGCAGCTTGGCTATAGGGGGCCGGGACATTCAGTACTTC
. | TRBJ1-5 | . | TRBV5-1 | CASSLVGGNQPQHF | TGCGCCAGCAGCTTGGTAGGAGGTAATCAGCCCCAGCATTTT
TRBD1 | TRBJ2-5 | . | TRBV3-1/TRBV3-2 | CASSLRTGKETQYF | TGTGCCAGCAGCCTGCGGACAGGGAAAGAGACCCAGTACTTC
. | TRBJ2-1 | . | TRBV5-1 | CASRAATGYEQFF | TGCGCCAGCAGGGCTGCCACAGGGTATGAGCAGTTCTTC
. | TRBJ1-2 | . | TRBV6-5 | CAASPSQTGSIGYTF | TGTGCCGCCAGCCCGAGTCAAACCGGGTCTATTGGCTACACCTTC
. | TRBJ1-3 | once | TRBV20-1 | CSASSGGKAGNTIYF | TGCAGTGCTAGTTCGGGGGGCAAGGCTGGAAACACCATATATTTT
TRBD1 | TRBJ1-2 | . | TRBV5-1 | CASSFGQDNGYTF | TGCGCCAGCAGCTTTGGACAGGATAATGGCTACACCTTC
. | TRBJ1-5 | . | TRBV2 | CASSSSPHQPQHF | TGTGCCAGCAGTTCTTCCCCCCATCAGCCCCAGCATTTT
. | TRBJ2-3 | few | TRBV2 | CASSTDTDTQYF | TGTGCCAGCAGTACTGACACAGATACGCAGTATTTT
. | TRBJ1-1 | once | TRBV7-8 | CASSISLNTEAFF | TGTGCCAGCAGCATTTCCTTGAACACTGAAGCTTTCTTT
. | TRBJ1-4 | . | TRBV6-5 | CASSGRVTTNEKLFF | TGTGCCAGCTCAGGAAGAGTCACAACTAATGAAAAACTGTTTTTT
. | TRBJ2-1 | . | TRBV2 | CASSAGQSSYNEQFF | TGTGCCAGCAGCGCCGGACAGAGCTCCTACAATGAGCAGTTCTTC
. | TRBJ1-5 | . | TRBV7-8 | CASSPGVNQPQHF | TGTGCCAGCAGCCCGGGGGTCAATCAGCCCCAGCATTTT
TRBD1 | TRBJ1-2 | . | TRBV10-3 | CAIGTDRDYGYTF | TGTGCCATCGGGACTGACAGGGACTATGGCTACACCTTC
TRBD1 | TRBJ2-1 | . | TRBV6-5 | CASSLGQVRNEQFF | TGTGCCAGCAGCCTGGGACAGGTTCGCAATGAGCAGTTCTTC